The T cell receptor (beta chain) described here comes from a study of cytomegalovirus exposure and HLA in healthy donors. Turning to the study itself: Roughly 80 million unique TCRs from HLA-typed donors made up an early data release.

This CDR3 region has 15 residues. Per germline, CDR1 LNHDA and CDR2 SQIVND (reference sequence). Trimming cost V 5 bases and J 2 bases; bases outside gene matches: 7. About this clone: Its matching antigen is unknown.

Study-level results: TCR beta sequences reportedly predicted most subjects' HLA-A and HLA-B alleles accurately. A prior analysis recorded that most TCR beta V segments were productive about 90% or about 30% of the time. Among CMV-associated TCR beta chains, most appeared HLA-restricted in a later analysis.

The PCR contained 60 Vbeta and 13 Jbeta primers. Repertoires were generated with immunoSEQ multiplex PCR, while TCRdb's copy carries only in-frame clones and drops some. The sample consists of fewer than 110,000 clones, roughly 71% of them appearing once. This clonotype was obtained from a man aged 45-65 years in good health and CMV-seronegative. The V call is TRBV19, the J call TRBJ2-7, with TRBD2 identical over 9 bases. Material for sequencing was PBMCs. The CDR3 protein is CASSLSSGETYEQYF. The DNA for the CDR3 is TGTGCCAGTAGTCTCTCTAGCGGGGAGACCTACGAGCAGTACTTC.